This T cell receptor (beta chain) comes out of a study of blood T cell repertoires in COVID-19. Study information: PBMCs, B-cell-depleted T cells, or T cells provided the cDNA or gDNA that made up the material.

In the original workflow: Reference gene primers were amplified, and this amplification served to estimate nucleated cell counts. Clones were sequenced by immunoSEQ multiplex PCR, and TCRdb holds only the in-frame ones, with some missing. D and trimming were read from the DNA, whereas the V and J calls and clone size are those reported in that table. Of approximately 90,000 clones in the sample, nearly 80% are singletons; the top ten hold less than 7%. Germline assignment: CDR1 SGHRS and CDR2 YFSETQ. Germline trimming cut 4 bases from V and 3 bases from J; bases unmatched to any gene: 6. This CDR3 spans 16 amino acids.

The V and J genes are TRBV5-1 and TRBJ2-5; TRBD2 matches at 13 bases. Sample: peripheral blood. The TCR sequence derives from a man in his 70s with COVID-19, enrolled during active disease. The CDR3 sequence: CASSLRGLAGEETQYF. The CDR3 bases are TGCGCCAGCAGCCTCCGAGGACTAGCGGGGGAAGAGACCCAGTACTTC.